This T cell receptor beta chain was identified in a study of cytomegalovirus exposure and HLA in healthy donors. Looking at the study overall: An early release of data contained around 80 million unique TCRs, which came from HLA-typed donors.

PCR was performed using 60 Vbeta and 13 Jbeta primers. Assay used: immunoSEQ multiplex PCR; TCRdb lists only in-frame clones, some missing. In all, the sample yields about 130,000 clones. Per germline, CDR1 SGHNT and CDR2 YENEEA. With V trimmed by 5 bases and J by 1 base, 15 bases remained unmatched. The CDR3 has 18 residues. V and J are TRBV11-3 and TRBJ1-1; 8 bases line up with TRBD1. The receptor's source is a man in his forties in good health and CMV-seronegative. The sequenced sample consisted of PBMCs. The DNA for the CDR3 is TGTGCCAGCAGCCCTCCTAGGGGGGCAGGGGGCGCGAACACTGAAGCTTTCTTT. Protein: CASSPPRGAGGANTEAFF.